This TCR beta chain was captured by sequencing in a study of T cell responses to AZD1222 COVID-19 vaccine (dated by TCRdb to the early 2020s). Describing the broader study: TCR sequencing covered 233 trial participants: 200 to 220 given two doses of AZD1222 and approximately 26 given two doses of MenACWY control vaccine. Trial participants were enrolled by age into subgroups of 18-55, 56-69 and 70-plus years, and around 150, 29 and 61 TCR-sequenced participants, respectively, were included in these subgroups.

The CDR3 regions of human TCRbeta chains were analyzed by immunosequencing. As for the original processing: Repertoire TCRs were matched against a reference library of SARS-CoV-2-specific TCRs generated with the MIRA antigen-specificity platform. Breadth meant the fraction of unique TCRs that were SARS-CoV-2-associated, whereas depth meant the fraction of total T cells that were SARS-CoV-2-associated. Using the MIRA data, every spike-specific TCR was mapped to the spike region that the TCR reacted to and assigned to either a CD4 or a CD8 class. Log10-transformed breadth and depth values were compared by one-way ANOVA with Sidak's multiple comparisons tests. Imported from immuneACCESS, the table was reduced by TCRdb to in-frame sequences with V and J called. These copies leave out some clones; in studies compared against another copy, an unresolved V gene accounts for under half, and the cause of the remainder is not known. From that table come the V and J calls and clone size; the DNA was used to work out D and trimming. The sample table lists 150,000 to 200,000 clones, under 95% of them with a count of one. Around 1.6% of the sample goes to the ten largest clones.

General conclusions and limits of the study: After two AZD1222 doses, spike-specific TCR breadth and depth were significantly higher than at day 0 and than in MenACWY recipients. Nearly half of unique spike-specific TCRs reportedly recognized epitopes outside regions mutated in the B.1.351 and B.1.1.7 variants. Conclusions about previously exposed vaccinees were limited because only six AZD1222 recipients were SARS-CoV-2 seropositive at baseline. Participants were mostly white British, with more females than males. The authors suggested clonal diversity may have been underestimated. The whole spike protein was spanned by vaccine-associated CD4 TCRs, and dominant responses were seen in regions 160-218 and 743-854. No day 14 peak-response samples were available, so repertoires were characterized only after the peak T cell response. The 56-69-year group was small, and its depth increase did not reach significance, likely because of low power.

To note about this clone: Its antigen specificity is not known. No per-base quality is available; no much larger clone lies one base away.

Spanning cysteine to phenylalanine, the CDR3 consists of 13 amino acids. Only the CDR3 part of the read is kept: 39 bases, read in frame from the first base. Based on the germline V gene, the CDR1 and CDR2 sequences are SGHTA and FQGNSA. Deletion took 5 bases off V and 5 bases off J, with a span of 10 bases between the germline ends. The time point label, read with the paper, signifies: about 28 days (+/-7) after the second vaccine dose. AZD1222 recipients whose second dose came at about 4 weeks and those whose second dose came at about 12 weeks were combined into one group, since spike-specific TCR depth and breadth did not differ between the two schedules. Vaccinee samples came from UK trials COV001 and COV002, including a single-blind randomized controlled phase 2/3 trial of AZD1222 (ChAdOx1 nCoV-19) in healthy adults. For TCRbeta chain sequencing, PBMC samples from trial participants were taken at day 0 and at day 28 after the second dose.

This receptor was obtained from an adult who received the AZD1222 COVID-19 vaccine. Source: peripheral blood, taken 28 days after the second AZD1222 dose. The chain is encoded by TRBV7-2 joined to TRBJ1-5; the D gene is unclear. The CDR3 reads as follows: CASSLFSDQPQHF. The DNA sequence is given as TGTGCCAGCAGCCTATTCTCGGATCAGCCCCAGCATTTT.